A single sample gave rise to the 9 T cell receptor beta chains below, sequenced in a study of tissue T cells after allogeneic stem cell transplantation. Profiled with immunoSEQ multiplex PCR; TCRdb holds only in-frame clones, not every one. The sample includes about 48,000 clones, 73% seen only once; the top ten take approximately 0.5%. The source material was sorted cells pooled from one or two spleens. The receptors originated from a pool of C57BL/6 mice in good health.

This clone was observed a handful of times. Gene labels here are mouse ones. The read gets to within 1 residue of the CDR3 end, and the germline J gene fills in the rest. This chain connects TRBV13-1 to TRBJ1-5; no clear D gene. This CDR3 has 14 amino acids. The V gene's germline CDR1 is NSHNY and CDR2 SYGAGN. Trimming shortened V by 0 bases and J by 0 bases, and 4 bases separated the two germline ends. CDR3 sequence reads: CASSDEYNNQAPLF. The CDR3 DNA, read in part, is TGTGCCAGCAGTGATGAATATAACAACCAGGCTCCGCTT.

This clone occurred a few times. Genes and germline come from the mouse. The part of the CDR3 DNA that was read is TGCACCTGCAGCCCTCCAGATAGTCAAAACACCTTGTAC. Translated, it gives CTCSPPDSQNTLY. The entire CDR3 reads CTCSPPDSQNTLYF. V is TRBV1 and J is TRBJ2-4; D call uncertain. The read terminates 1 residue ahead of where the CDR3 ends, so the germline J gene completes it. Germline V gene data show CDR1 as NSQYPW and CDR2 as LRSPGD (reference sequence). V was trimmed by 6 bases and J by 0 bases, leaving 10 bases between them. This CDR3 region has 14 residues. Filled out from reference TRBV1 and TRBJ2-4, the complete variable domain reads VTLLEQNPRWRLVPRGQAVNLRCILKNSQYPWMSWYQQDLQKQLQWLFTLRSPGDKEVKSLPGADYLATRVTDTELRLQVANMSQGRTLYCTCSPPDSQNTLYFGAGTRLSVL.

A note on this clone: Mouse germline and gene names are used. The read is 1 residue too short to cover the CDR3 end, so that end is filled in from the germline J gene. The chain uses TRBV3 and TRBJ2-5; 7 positions agree with TRBD1. CDR1 is SNHLY and CDR2 is FYNGKV in the germline V gene (reference sequence). The CDR3 is 12 residues long. V shed 5 bases and J 8 bases; nucleotides not matched to a gene: 4. CDR3 residues: CASSRQGGTQYF. The CDR3 DNA, read in part, is TGTGCCAGCAGCCGACAGGGAGGCACCCAGTAC.

On this clone itself: Gene names are the mouse ones. The read ends 1 residue before the CDR3 terminus; that terminus is restored from the germline J gene. This rearrangement joins TRBV3 to TRBJ2-5; D is possibly TRBD1 (6 bases). CDR1 SNHLY and CDR2 FYNGKV come from the germline V gene (reference sequence). The CDR3 sequence is 15 residues long. Trimming removed 1 base from V and 3 bases from J, with 11 bases in between. The CDR3 DNA, read in part, is TGTGCCAGCAGCTTAGTCGGGACAAAGCAAGACACCCAGTAC. Translation gives CASSLVGTKQDTQY. The whole CDR3 sequence reads CASSLVGTKQDTQYF.

This clone was seen a few times. The germline and genes are mouse ones. The CDR3 is cut off 1 residue early in the read; its end comes from the germline J gene. Other DNA sequences within the sample encode an identical CDR3. The chain couples TRBV31 to TRBJ2-7; D is possibly TRBD2 (6 bases). Trimming shortened V by 3 bases and J by 3 bases, and 6 bases separated the two germline ends. The CDR3 spans 11 residues. The V gene's germline CDR1 is GKSSPN and CDR2 SITVG. The part of the CDR3 DNA that was read is TGTGCCTGGAGGGGGGGCTATGAACAGTAC. Its translation: CAWRGGYEQY. The full-length CDR3 reads as CAWRGGYEQYF.

In the case of this clone: Gene names and germline match the mouse. The read comes to an end 1 residue before the CDR3 does, leaving the germline J gene to fill in the end. The chain uses TRBV4 and TRBJ2-3; 7 nucleotides align to TRBD1. Trimming cost V 3 bases and J 4 bases; bases outside gene matches: 4. This CDR3 contains 14 residues. Germline assignment: CDR1 LGHDT and CDR2 YNNKQL (reference sequence). The CDR3 DNA, read in part, is TGTGCCAGCAGCTACAGGGGGTACTCAGAAACGCTGTAT. Its protein product is CASSYRGYSETLY. The full CDR3 protein reads CASSYRGYSETLYF.

Details on this clone: The genes are named according to mouse. Read coverage stops 1 residue before the CDR3 terminus; the germline J gene supplies the remainder. The gene calls are TRBV4 and TRBJ2-5; TRBD2 agrees at 11 bases. This CDR3 contains 13 residues. Germline V lookup: CDR1 LGHDT, CDR2 YNNKQL (reference sequence). V lost 6 bases, J lost 10 bases, and 6 bases stayed unmatched. CDR3 bases read: TGTGCCAGCAGTCGGGACTGGGGGTCCGCCCAGTAC. Translation: CASSRDWGSAQY. The whole CDR3 sequence reads CASSRDWGSAQYF.

Details on this clone: Gene names denote mouse genes. Read coverage stops 1 residue before the CDR3 terminus; the germline J gene supplies the remainder. At the DNA level, this CDR3 is encoded by other sequences in the same sample as well. The chain is built from TRBV13-3 and TRBJ1-3, with D perhaps matching TRBD1 (5 bases). Trimming shortened V by 4 bases and J by 4 bases, and 12 bases separated the two germline ends. The CDR3 spans 14 residues. Per germline, CDR1 NNHDY and CDR2 SYVADS. The DNA read from the CDR3 is TGTGCCAGCAGTCTACAGGCTTCCGGAAATACGCTCTAT. It codes for CASSLQASGNTLY. The entire CDR3 reads CASSLQASGNTLYF.

For this clone: Gene labels here are mouse ones. The read finishes 1 residue shy of the CDR3 end, and the germline J gene is used to complete it. The gene calls are TRBV3 and TRBJ2-5; the D is unclear. With 5 bases removed from V and 0 bases from J, the gap between germline ends came to 9 bases. Germline CDR1 and CDR2: SNHLY and FYNGKV (reference sequence). The CDR3 consists of 14 residues. The covered CDR3 bases are TGTGCCAGCAGCCCTTCCATAAACCAAGACACCCAGTAC. This codes for CASSPSINQDTQY. The whole CDR3 protein reads CASSPSINQDTQYF.